Below, 16 T cell receptor beta chains from the same sample are listed, as sequenced in a study of blood T cell repertoires in COVID-19. Method: immunoSEQ multiplex PCR; TCRdb's copy keeps in-frame clones and lacks some. This sample yields 150,000 to 200,000 clones, of which around 80% are seen a single time; roughly 17% belongs to the top ten. Source material: PBMCs or T cells enriched from blood (not recorded which). Receptors were obtained from a woman between 50 and 59 years old who had recovered from COVID-19.

V gene TRBV5-1 combines with J gene TRBJ1-5, with D possibly TRBD1 on 5 matching bases. The CDR3 is 15 amino acids. Germline CDR1 SGHRS, CDR2 YFSETQ. The V and J ends lost 0 bases and 5 bases respectively, with 12 bases between them. CDR3: CASSLGQGEYQPQHF. The CDR3 region has the DNA TGCGCCAGCAGCTTGGGGCAGGGTGAATATCAGCCCCAGCATTTT.

This clone has only one observation. J is TRBJ2-7 and V is TRBV5-4; 7 nucleotides agree with TRBD1. Germline V lookup: CDR1 SGHNT, CDR2 YYREEE (reference sequence). Losses at the gene ends were 3 bases for V and 4 bases for J; bases not matched to a gene: 4. CDR3 length: 13 residues. Here the CDR3 reads CASSSQQGYEQYF. The CDR3 nucleotides are TGTGCCAGCAGCTCTCAACAGGGGTACGAGCAGTACTTC.

The chain uses TRBV28 and TRBJ1-2, with D tentatively TRBD1 (6 bases). Per germline, CDR1 MDHEN and CDR2 SYDVKM. With 7 bases removed from V and 7 bases from J, the gap between germline ends came to 22 bases. There are 15 residues in the CDR3. The CDR3 here is CASTKGGTHEGGYTF. The CDR3 DNA reads as TGTGCCAGCACCAAGGGGGGGACTCATGAGGGTGGCTACACCTTC.

This chain connects TRBV24-1 to TRBJ1-5; D perhaps matches TRBD1 (6 bases). Trimming took off 2 bases at V and 6 bases at J, with 19 bases between the two ends. Per the germline V gene, CDR1 is KGHDR and CDR2 is SFDVKD. This CDR3 has 17 residues. CDR3 DNA: TGTGCCACCAGTGATTCGACAGGTGCGGGGGCCCCTCAGCCCCAGCATTTT. It encodes CATSDSTGAGAPQPQHF.

A note on this clone: The sample contains more than one DNA sequence encoding this CDR3. As DNA, the CDR3 is TGTGCCAGCAGTTTCGGGAGGGGAACTGAAGCTTTCTTT. Translated, it gives CASSFGRGTEAFF. The chain couples TRBV27 to TRBJ1-1; possibly TRBD1 for D (5 bases). V lost 3 bases to trimming and J lost 5 bases, with 10 bases between them. The CDR3 is 13 amino acids. CDR1 and CDR2 from the germline V gene are MNHEY and SMNVEV (reference sequence).

The rearrangement uses TRBV10-3 and TRBJ1-1, with 9 bases matching TRBD1. Per the germline V gene, CDR1 is ENHRY and CDR2 is SYGVKD. V lost 4 bases and J lost 1; bases outside the gene matches: 1. This CDR3 comprises 14 residues. This CDR3 reads CAISVQGANTEAFF. The CDR3 bases are TGTGCCATCAGTGTACAGGGGGCGAACACTGAAGCTTTCTTT.

The J gene is TRBJ1-3, the V gene TRBV2, with D possibly TRBD1 on 5 matching bases. V was clipped by 3 bases and J by 4 bases, with 16 bases between them. The CDR3 consists of 16 residues. Germline CDR1 and CDR2: SNHLY and FYNNEI. The CDR3 spells CASSDRGTRTGNTIYF. The CDR3, as DNA: TGTGCCAGCAGTGATAGGGGCACGAGGACCGGAAACACCATATATTTT. The complete variable domain, with remaining parts taken from reference TRBV2 and TRBJ1-3, reads EPEVTQTPSHQVTQMGQEVILRCVPISNHLYFYWYRQILGQKVEFLVSFYNNEISEKSEIFDDQFSVERPDGSNFTLKIRSTKLEDSAMYFCASSDRGTRTGNTIYFGEGSWLTVV.

The rearrangement uses TRBV28 and TRBJ2-7; TRBD1 matches 10 bases. The CDR3 has 14 amino acids. Germline CDR1 reads MDHEN; CDR2 reads SYDVKM. The trim removed 5 bases at V and 4 bases at J, leaving 5 bases unmatched. The CDR3 reads CASSTPGQGYEQYF. The CDR3 DNA reads as TGTGCCAGCAGTACGCCGGGACAGGGGTACGAGCAGTACTTC.

This clone was detected once. The chain recombines TRBV9 with TRBJ2-7, with D possibly being TRBD2 (6 bases). V was trimmed by 0 bases and J by 6 bases, leaving 13 bases between them. The CDR3 runs 14 residues. From germline, CDR1 is SGDLS and CDR2 YYNGEE. The CDR3 DNA is TGTGCCAGCAGCGTAGTGGTGGGAGCGGGCGAGCAGTACTTC. It encodes CASSVVVGAGEQYF.

J is TRBJ2-1 and V is TRBV3-1 (or the pseudogene TRBV3-2); TRBD2 matches 8 bases. There are 17 residues in the CDR3. The germline gives CDR1 LGHDT, CDR2 YNNKEL (reference sequence). Unmatched junction bases numbered 5, after V lost 0 bases and J lost 1 base. CDR3 DNA sequence: TGTGCCAGCAGCCAAGATTCCGGGGGGGGGTCCTACAATGAGCAGTTCTTC. It specifies CASSQDSGGGSYNEQFF.

This clone has just one count. The CDR3 bases are TGCGCCAGCAGCTACTCATCGCTCCGTAGCGGGAAAGACTACAATGAGCAGTTCTTC. Translated: CASSYSSLRSGKDYNEQFF. The chain has TRBV5-1 and TRBJ2-1; the match to TRBD2 covers 8 bases. J was trimmed by 3 bases and V by 3 bases; bases with no gene match: 17. This CDR3 comprises 19 residues. CDR1 is SGHRS, CDR2 YFSETQ, per germline. The entire variable domain, with the rest obtained from reference TRBV5-1 and TRBJ2-1, is as follows: KAGVTQTPRYLIKTRGQQVTLSCSPISGHRSVSWYQQTPGQGLQFLFEYFSETQRNKGNFPGRFSGRQFSNSRSEMNVSTLELGDSALYLCASSYSSLRSGKDYNEQFFGPGTRLTVL.

The V and J genes are TRBV18 and TRBJ1-2; D is ambiguous. V gave up 3 bases and J gave up 4 bases, with 9 bases separating them. Per the germline V gene, CDR1 is KGHSH and CDR2 is LQKENI. The CDR3 loop spans 13 amino acids. The CDR3 DNA is TGTGCCAGCTCACCTGATGGCAGCTATGGCTACACCTTC. Amino acid sequence: CASSPDGSYGYTF.

The chain couples TRBV5-4 to TRBJ2-7, with 8 bases lining up with TRBD2. CDR1 is SGHNT, CDR2 YYREEE, per germline (reference sequence). The CDR3 spans 15 residues. Trimming cost V 5 bases and J 1 base; bases outside gene matches: 8. The CDR3 reads CASSPSTGGSYEQYF. CDR3 sequence (DNA): TGTGCCAGCAGTCCTTCGACGGGAGGGTCCTACGAGCAGTACTTC.

In this sample, this clone turned up once. The rearrangement joins TRBV7-2 to TRBJ2-7; tentative D call: TRBD1 (6 bases). This CDR3 has 15 residues. The germline gives CDR1 SGHTA, CDR2 FQGNSA. Trimming stripped 4 bases from V and 6 bases from J, with 19 bases between. This chain's CDR3 is CASSSPLQGPLEQYF. The CDR3 DNA is TGTGCCAGCAGCTCCCCTTTACAGGGTCCCCTCGAGCAGTACTTC. Complete variable domain (other parts from reference TRBV7-2 and TRBJ2-7): GAGVSQSPSNKVTEKGKDVELRCDPISGHTALYWYRQSLGQGLEFLIYFQGNSAPDKSGLPSDRFSAERTGGSVSTLTIQRTQQEDSAVYLCASSSPLQGPLEQYFGPGTRLTVT.

The chain links TRBV2 to TRBJ2-1, with D possibly TRBD2 on 7 matching bases. Trimming stripped 2 bases from V and 10 bases from J, with 15 bases between. CDR3 size: 14 residues. Germline V gene lookup returns CDR1 SNHLY and CDR2 FYNNEI. The CDR3 loop reads CASSERGGTVEQFF. CDR3 nucleotides: TGTGCCAGCAGTGAAAGGGGGGGTACTGTGGAGCAGTTCTTC.

The V call is TRBV9, the J call TRBJ2-5; 7 bases are shared with TRBD1. Per the germline V gene, CDR1 is SGDLS and CDR2 is YYNGEE. V was clipped by 4 bases and J by 7 bases; unmatched bases: 7. CDR3 length: 13 amino acids. The CDR3 loop reads CASSRQGTGTQYF. DNA for the CDR3: TGTGCCAGCAGCAGACAGGGTACCGGGACCCAGTACTTC. Using reference TRBV9 and TRBJ2-5 for the parts outside the CDR3, the full variable domain is DSGVTQTPKHLITATGQRVTLRCSPRSGDLSVYWYQQSLDQGLQFLIQYYNGEERAKGNILERFSAQQFPDLHSELNLSSLELGDSALYFCASSRQGTGTQYFGPGTRLLVL.